This record covers a single T cell receptor (beta chain). What it binds is unknown. TRB cDNA was prepared as libraries by UMI-labeled 5' RACE. TCRdb re-called the 5' RACE reads; every CDR3 protein appears as one record, without DNA. This sample's table has tens of thousands of distinct CDR3 sequences. This entry belongs to a study of CXCR3-negative and CXCR3-positive naive CD8 T cells. Study-level findings and limits: Higher TRB CDR3 hydrophobicity marked CXCR3-positive naive cells relative to CXCR3-negative naive cells.

Sample: naive CXCR3+ CD8+ T cells from blood. Described subset: CD45RO-CCR7+CD27+CD95- naive CD8+ T cells expressing CXCR3 (TNR3+). The TCR was taken from a human donor in good health. Some clones in this sample may be carry-over from other donors' samples.

This CDR3 reads CSVEDSGTGELFF. The V gene is TRBV29-1, the J gene TRBJ2-2. The V gene's germline CDR1 is SQVTM and CDR2 ANQGSEA. This CDR3 has 13 residues.